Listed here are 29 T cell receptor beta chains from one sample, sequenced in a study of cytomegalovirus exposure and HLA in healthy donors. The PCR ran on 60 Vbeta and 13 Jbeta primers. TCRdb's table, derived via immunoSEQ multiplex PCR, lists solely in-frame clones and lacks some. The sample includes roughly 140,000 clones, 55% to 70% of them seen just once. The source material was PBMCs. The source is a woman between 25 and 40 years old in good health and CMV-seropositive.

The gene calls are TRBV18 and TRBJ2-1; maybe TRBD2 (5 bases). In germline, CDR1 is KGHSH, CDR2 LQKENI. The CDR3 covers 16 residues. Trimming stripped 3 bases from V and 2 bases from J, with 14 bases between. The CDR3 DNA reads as TGTGCCAGCTCACCCCCCTGGTTAGCGACCTACAATGAGCAGTTCTTC. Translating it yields CASSPPWLATYNEQFF.

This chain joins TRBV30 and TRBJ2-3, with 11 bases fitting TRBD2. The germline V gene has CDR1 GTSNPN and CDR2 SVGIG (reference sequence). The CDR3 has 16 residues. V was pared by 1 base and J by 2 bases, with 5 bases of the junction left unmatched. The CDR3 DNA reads TGTGCCTGGAGTGGAGGGACTAGCGGAGTCACAGATACGCAGTATTTT. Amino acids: CAWSGGTSGVTDTQYF.

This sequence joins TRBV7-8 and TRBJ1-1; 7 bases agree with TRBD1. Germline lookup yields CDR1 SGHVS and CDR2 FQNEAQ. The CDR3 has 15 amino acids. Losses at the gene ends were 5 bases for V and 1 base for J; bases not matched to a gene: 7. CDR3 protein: CASSRRGQKNTEAFF. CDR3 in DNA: TGTGCCAGCAGCCGTCGGGGACAGAAGAACACTGAAGCTTTCTTT.

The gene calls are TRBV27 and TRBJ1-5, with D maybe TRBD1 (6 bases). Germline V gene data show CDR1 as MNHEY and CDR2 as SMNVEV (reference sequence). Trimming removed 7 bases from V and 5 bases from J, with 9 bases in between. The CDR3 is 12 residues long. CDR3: CASKKGDQPQHF. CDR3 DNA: TGTGCCAGCAAGAAGGGGGATCAGCCCCAGCATTTT.

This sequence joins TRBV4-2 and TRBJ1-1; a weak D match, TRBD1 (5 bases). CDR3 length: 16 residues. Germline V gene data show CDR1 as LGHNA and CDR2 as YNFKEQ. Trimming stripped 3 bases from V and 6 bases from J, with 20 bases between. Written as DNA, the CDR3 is TGTGCCAGCAGCCATGACGATCGTGGGGCGGACCCTGAAGCTTTCTTT. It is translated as CASSHDDRGADPEAFF.

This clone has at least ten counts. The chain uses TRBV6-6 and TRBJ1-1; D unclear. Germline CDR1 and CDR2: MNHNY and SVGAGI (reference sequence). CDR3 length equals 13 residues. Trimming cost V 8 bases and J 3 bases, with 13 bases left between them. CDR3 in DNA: TGTGCCAGCTCCCCCAGATTCGACACTGAAGCTTTCTTT. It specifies CASSPRFDTEAFF.

The CDR3 DNA follows: TGTGCCAGCAGTTCCGGACAGGGCGCCTACGAGCAGTACTTC. Its protein product is CASSSGQGAYEQYF. The chain links TRBV28 to TRBJ2-7, with 8 bases aligning to TRBD1. The J segment lost 2 bases and the V segment lost 4 bases, leaving 4 bases of the junction unmatched. Germline loops: CDR1 MDHEN, CDR2 SYDVKM. CDR3 length: 14 residues.

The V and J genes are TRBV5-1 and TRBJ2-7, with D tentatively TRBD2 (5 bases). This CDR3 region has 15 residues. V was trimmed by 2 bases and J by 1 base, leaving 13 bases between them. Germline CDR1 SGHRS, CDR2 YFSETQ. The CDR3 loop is CASSFQASGSYEQYF. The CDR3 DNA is TGCGCCAGCAGCTTCCAGGCCAGCGGATCCTACGAGCAGTACTTC.

For the CDR3, the DNA is TGTGCCAGCAGCCCACGGACAGGAGATAACTATGGCTACACCTTC. Translating gives CASSPRTGDNYGYTF. The chain couples TRBV11-1 to TRBJ1-2; 7 bases align to TRBD1. The CDR3 length is 15 residues. V trimming: 5 bases; J trimming: 1 base; junction bases outside the gene matches: 7. Per the germline V gene, CDR1 is SGHAT and CDR2 is FQDESV (reference sequence).

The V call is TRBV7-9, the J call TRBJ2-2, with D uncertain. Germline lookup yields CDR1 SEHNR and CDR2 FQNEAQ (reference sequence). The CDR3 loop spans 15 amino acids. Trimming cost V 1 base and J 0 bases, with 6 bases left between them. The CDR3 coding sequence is TGTGCCAGCAGCTTAGTAGCTACGAACACCGGGGAGCTGTTTTTT. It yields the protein CASSLVATNTGELFF.

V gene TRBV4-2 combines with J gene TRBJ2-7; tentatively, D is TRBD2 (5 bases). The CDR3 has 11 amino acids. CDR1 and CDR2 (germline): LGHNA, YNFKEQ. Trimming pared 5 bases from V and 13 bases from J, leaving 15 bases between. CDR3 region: CASSALERLYF. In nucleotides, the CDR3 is TGTGCCAGCAGCGCACTGGAGCGGCTATACTTC.

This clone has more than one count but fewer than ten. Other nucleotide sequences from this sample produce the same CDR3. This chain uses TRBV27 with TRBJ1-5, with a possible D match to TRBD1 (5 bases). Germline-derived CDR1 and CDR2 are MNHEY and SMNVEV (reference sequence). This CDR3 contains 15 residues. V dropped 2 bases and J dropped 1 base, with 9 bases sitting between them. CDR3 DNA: TGTGCCAGCAGTTTAGGGGGGGGAAGCAATCAGCCCCAGCATTTT. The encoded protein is CASSLGGGSNQPQHF.

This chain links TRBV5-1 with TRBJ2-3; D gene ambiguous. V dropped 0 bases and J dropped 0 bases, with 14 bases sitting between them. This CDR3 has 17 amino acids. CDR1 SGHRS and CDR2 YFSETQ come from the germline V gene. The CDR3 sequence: CASSLARDSRSTDTQYF. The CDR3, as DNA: TGCGCCAGCAGCTTGGCTCGTGACTCGCGTAGCACAGATACGCAGTATTTT.

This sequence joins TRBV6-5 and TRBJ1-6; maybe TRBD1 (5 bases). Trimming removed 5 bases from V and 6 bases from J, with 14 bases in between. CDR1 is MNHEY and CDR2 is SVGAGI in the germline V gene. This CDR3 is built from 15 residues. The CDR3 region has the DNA TGTGCCAGCAGTCCACAAAGGGGAATTAATTCACCCCTCCACTTT. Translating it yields CASSPQRGINSPLHF.

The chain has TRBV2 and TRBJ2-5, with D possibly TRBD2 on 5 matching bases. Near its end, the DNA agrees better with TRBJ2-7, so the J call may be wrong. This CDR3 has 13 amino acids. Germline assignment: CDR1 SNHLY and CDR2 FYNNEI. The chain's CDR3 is CASRLARYYEQYF. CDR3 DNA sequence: TGTGCCAGCAGGCTAGCAAGATACTACGAGCAGTACTTC.

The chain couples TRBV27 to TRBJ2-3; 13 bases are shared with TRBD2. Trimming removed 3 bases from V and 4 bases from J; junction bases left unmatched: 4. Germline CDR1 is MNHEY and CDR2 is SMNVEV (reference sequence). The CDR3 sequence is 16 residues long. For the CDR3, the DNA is TGTGCCAGCAGTTTCCTACTAGCGGGGGGGGCAGATACGCAGTATTTT. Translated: CASSFLLAGGADTQYF.

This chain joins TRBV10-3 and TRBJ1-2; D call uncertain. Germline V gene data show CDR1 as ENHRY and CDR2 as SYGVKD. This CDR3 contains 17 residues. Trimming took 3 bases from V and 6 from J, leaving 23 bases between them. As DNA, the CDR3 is TGTGCCATCAGTGACCCCCAACAAGACTTTAGGTTGGATGGCTACACCTTC. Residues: CAISDPQQDFRLDGYTF.

This CDR3 reads CAIRLGGSDTEAFF. The CDR3 coding sequence is TGTGCCATCAGGTTGGGAGGAAGTGACACTGAAGCTTTCTTT. J is TRBJ1-1 and V is TRBV10-3; D gene unclear. The germline V gene has CDR1 ENHRY and CDR2 SYGVKD. V lost 6 bases and J 3 bases, leaving 14 bases between the germline ends. The length of the CDR3 is 14 residues.

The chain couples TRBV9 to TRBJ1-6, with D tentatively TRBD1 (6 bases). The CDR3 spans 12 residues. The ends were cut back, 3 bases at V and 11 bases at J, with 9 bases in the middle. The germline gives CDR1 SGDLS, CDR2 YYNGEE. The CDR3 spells CASSAQGAPLHF. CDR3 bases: TGTGCCAGCAGCGCACAGGGAGCACCCCTCCACTTT. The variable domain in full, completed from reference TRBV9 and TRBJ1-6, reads DSGVTQTPKHLITATGQRVTLRCSPRSGDLSVYWYQQSLDQGLQFLIQYYNGEERAKGNILERFSAQQFPDLHSELNLSSLELGDSALYFCASSAQGAPLHFGNGTRLTVT.

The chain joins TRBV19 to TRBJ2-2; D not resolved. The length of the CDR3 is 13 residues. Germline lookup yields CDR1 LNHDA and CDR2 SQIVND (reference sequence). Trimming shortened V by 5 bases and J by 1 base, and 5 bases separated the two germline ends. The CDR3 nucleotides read TGTGCCAGTAGTTTAAAGAACACCGGGGAGCTGTTTTTT. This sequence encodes CASSLKNTGELFF.

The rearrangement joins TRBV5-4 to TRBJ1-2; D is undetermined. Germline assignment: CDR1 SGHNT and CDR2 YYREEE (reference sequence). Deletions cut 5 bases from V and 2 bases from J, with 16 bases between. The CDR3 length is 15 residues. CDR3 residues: CASSYSGGRNYGYTF. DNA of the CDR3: TGTGCCAGCAGTTACTCCGGCGGGCGCAACTATGGCTACACCTTC.

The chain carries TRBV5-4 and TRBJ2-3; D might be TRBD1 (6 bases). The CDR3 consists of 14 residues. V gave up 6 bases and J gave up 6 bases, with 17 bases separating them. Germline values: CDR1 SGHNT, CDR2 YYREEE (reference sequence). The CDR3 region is CASKGTRDGDTQYF. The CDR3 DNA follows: TGTGCCAGCAAAGGGACAAGGGATGGGGATACGCAGTATTTT.

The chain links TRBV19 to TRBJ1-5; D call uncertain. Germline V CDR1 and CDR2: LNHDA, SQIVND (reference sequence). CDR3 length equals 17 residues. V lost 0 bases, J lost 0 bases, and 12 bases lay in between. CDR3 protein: CASSIDLSGYSNQPQHF. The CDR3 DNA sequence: TGTGCCAGTAGTATAGATCTAAGCGGATATAGCAATCAGCCCCAGCATTTT.

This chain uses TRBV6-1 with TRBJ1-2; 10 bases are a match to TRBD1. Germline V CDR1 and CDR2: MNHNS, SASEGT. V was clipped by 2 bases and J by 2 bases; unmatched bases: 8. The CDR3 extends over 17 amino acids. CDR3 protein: CASSERDRGEGNYGYTF. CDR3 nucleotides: TGTGCCAGCAGTGAAAGGGACAGGGGAGAAGGAAACTATGGCTACACCTTC.

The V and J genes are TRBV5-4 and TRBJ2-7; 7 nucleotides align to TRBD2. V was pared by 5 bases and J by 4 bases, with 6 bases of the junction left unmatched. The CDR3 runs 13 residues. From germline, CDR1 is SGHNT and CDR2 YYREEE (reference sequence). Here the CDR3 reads CASRPGGQYEQYF. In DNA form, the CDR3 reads TGTGCCAGCAGGCCGGGGGGTCAATACGAGCAGTACTTC.

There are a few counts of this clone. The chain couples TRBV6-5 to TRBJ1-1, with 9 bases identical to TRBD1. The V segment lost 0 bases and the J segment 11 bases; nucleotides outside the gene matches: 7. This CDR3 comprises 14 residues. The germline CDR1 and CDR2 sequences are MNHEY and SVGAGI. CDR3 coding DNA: TGTGCCAGCAGTTACTCGATAGGGACAGGGCACGCTTTCTTT. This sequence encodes CASSYSIGTGHAFF.

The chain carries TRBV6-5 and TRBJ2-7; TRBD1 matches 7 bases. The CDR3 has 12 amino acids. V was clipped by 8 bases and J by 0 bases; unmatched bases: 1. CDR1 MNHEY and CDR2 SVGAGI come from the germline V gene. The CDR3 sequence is CASRDSSYEQYF. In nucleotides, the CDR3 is TGTGCCAGCCGGGACAGCTCCTACGAGCAGTACTTC.

The CDR3 protein is CASSPREGPNEKLFF. The CDR3 coding sequence is TGTGCCAGCTCACCACGGGAGGGACCCAATGAAAAACTGTTTTTT. The chain links TRBV18 to TRBJ1-4; tentative D call: TRBD1 (5 bases). Germline V gene data show CDR1 as KGHSH and CDR2 as LQKENI. V shed 1 base and J shed 5 bases, with 11 bases lying between them. There are 15 residues in the CDR3.

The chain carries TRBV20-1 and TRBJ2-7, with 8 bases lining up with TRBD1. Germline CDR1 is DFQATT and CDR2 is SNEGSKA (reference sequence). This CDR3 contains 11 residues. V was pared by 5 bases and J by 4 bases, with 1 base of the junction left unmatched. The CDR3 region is CSAGQGYEQYF. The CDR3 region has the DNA TGCAGTGCTGGACAGGGTTACGAGCAGTACTTC.